This T cell receptor (beta chain) came from a study of cytomegalovirus exposure and HLA in healthy donors. As for the study in general: In an earlier analysis, almost 120 million unique TCR beta sequences were found from 200 million or so T cells.

This CDR3 spans 13 amino acids. Between the trimmed V and J ends, which lost 0 bases and 3 bases, there was a span of 6 bases. The germline V gene encodes CDR1 MNHNS and CDR2 SASEGT. The PCR had 60 Vbeta and 13 Jbeta primers. Here immunoSEQ multiplex PCR was the method, and the copy in TCRdb shows in-frame clones only, minus some. The sample totals some 140,000 clones. The sequencing sample was made of PBMCs. The chain uses TRBV6-1 and TRBJ2-7, with unresolved D. The source is a woman aged 40 to 50 in good health and CMV-seronegative. The DNA for the CDR3 is TGTGCCAGCAGTGAAGCCACTTACTACGAGCAGTACTTC. It specifies CASSEATYYEQYF.